This TCR beta chain was documented in a study of shared clonotypes between healthy human individuals (TCRdb year 2020). Background on the whole study: The cohort comprised a couple of women and a few men aged 18 to 49 years. Leukapheresis yielded between about 0.9 and 9.5 billion PBMCs per donor. To estimate repertoire size and how much clonotype sharing occurs between individuals, the study deeply sequenced the blood TCR repertoires of five healthy adults. For each donor, three plates each were used for CD4 naive and CD4 memory, two plates were used for CD8 naive, and one plate was used for CD8 memory. To increase sequencing depth and limit assay-specific biases, TCR repertoire library preparation and sequencing were carried out by different laboratories using diverse techniques.

Note on this clone: Its antigen target is currently unknown. Base-call qualities are not available, and no considerably larger clone is one nucleotide away.

From the germline V gene, CDR1 is MDHEN and CDR2 is SYDVKM. At the junction V is shortened by 8 bases and J by 6 bases; bases outside the gene matches: 6. Counted from cysteine to phenylalanine, this CDR3 has 12 amino acids. Of the read, only the CDR3 DNA is kept; its 36 bases are in frame from base 1. On the study overall, not on this receptor specifically: Rarefaction of sorted-subset datasets indicated incomplete sequencing despite the large sequencing depth. The small number of donors limited the genetic and exposure-history diversity represented. Estimated clonotype richness was generally larger for naive than for memory subsets. Compared with non-shared clonotypes, the clonotypes found in all four sorted-subset donors had higher generation probabilities. Sampling was restricted to blood, and TCR repertoires in tissues likely differ from the TCR repertoires found in blood. Based on pairwise subsampling, the degree of clonotype sharing among donors was expected to be affected by sequencing depth. Sharing across a handful of donors was observed for approximately 5% of naive CD4, over 3% of naive CD8, about 2.3% of memory CD4, and roughly 0.43% of memory CD8 clonotypes.

TCR CDR3 regions were amplified from genomic DNA by multiplex PCR using the deep immunoSEQ assay. Extracted genomic DNA from each cell subset was distributed evenly across all wells of several immunoSEQ 96-well plates, and each plate was treated as a replicate. Each replicate PCR for sorted subsets received around 200 ng genomic DNA, equal to about 29,000 T cell genomes. Purified libraries were quantified with a Qubit 3.0 fluorometer, sized on a Bioanalyzer 2100, and re-quantified with the KAPA Library Quantification kit. A separate single-read 150-cycle Illumina NextSeq 550 flow cell was used to sequence each immunoSEQ 96-well plate. Per the original workflow: The immunoSEQ output contained only junctional sequences without quality scores, so filtering could not match that applied to full-length reads. Sequences were annotated with PyIR, a Python wrapper for IgBLAST v1.9, using IMGT germline references to assign V/J genes and CDR3. Reads with weak V/J assignments (E-value above 1e-6), missing CDR3, stop codons, out-of-frame junctions, or ambiguous translated residues were removed. V3J clonotypes were defined by identical inferred V gene, J gene, and CDR3 amino acid sequence. To compute the percentage overlap between repertoires, the number of shared unique clonotypes was divided by the size of the smaller repertoire. Richness of each repertoire was evaluated using RTK rarefaction, the Chao1 estimator, and Recon v2.1 estimates of unobserved clonotypes. Generation probabilities were computed with OLGA for all TCRbeta clonotypes obtained by the gDNA method from several donors. TCRdb took over this immuneACCESS table, retaining in-frame rearrangements with V and J assigned. Such tables are incomplete; in checked studies, under half of the missing clones stem from an unresolved V gene, and the remainder is unexplained. Clone size and V and J calls were adopted from that table, with D and trimming inferred from the DNA. This sample has 640,000 or so clones in its table, and about three quarters of those were observed once. The ten largest clones take up around 2% of the sample.

The donors were healthy, HIV-negative adults with no recently reported acute infections or vaccinations. Every donor was a Caucasian adult living in Nashville, Tennessee, USA. Magnetic negative selection was used to enrich CD4+ T cells, after which naive cells were positively selected on CD45RA and the negative fraction became the memory subset. Blood was collected by leukapheresis, and PBMCs were isolated by Ficoll-Histopaque density gradient centrifugation and then cryopreserved in liquid nitrogen vapor phase. Analytical flow cytometry was used to check the purity and quantity of each magnetically sorted T cell population. Genomic DNA was isolated from each sorted fraction and quantified by UV absorbance on a Nanodrop 2000c.

This chain is built from TRBV28 and TRBJ1-2, and 7 junction bases match TRBD1. Material for sequencing was memory CD4+ T cells sorted from blood. The cell subset or site label for this specimen denotes: CD45RA-negative fraction. This TCR derives from a woman aged 25 to 39 in good health. The CDR3 corresponds to CASQQGRDGYTF. The DNA reads as follows: TGTGCCAGCCAACAGGGGCGGGATGGCTACACCTTC.